The clone carrying this TCR beta chain was recorded a few times. Its matching antigen is unknown. Construction of the TCRbeta library involved unique molecular identifiers. TCRdb passed the PCR reads through MiXCR, listing each CDR3 protein once. Of some 830,000 distinct CDR3 sequences listed, 16% were seen once; the top ten hold approximately 5%. The V and J ends lost 6 bases and 3 bases respectively, with 8 bases between them. The CDR3 is 13 amino acids. CDR1 and CDR2 (germline): MRHNA, SNTAGT. This specimen comes from a study of T-cell reconstitution after alpha-beta-depleted transplantation in children. Study results and limitations: The authors attributed T-cell counts and diversity one year after transplant mostly to newly produced T cells.

The rearrangement links TRBV6-4 to TRBJ2-2; D gene ambiguous. The TCR sequence derives from a male patient between 5 and 17 years old who had a stem cell transplant for acute lymphoblastic leukemia, so the T cells may come from the graft donor. This specimen consisted of PBMCs, mostly from graft donor cells, obtained 360 days after TCRalphabeta/CD19-depleted stem cell transplant. CDR3 loop: CASRGQYTGELFF. CDR3 in DNA: TGTGCCAGCAGGGGTCAGTACACCGGGGAGCTGTTTTTT.